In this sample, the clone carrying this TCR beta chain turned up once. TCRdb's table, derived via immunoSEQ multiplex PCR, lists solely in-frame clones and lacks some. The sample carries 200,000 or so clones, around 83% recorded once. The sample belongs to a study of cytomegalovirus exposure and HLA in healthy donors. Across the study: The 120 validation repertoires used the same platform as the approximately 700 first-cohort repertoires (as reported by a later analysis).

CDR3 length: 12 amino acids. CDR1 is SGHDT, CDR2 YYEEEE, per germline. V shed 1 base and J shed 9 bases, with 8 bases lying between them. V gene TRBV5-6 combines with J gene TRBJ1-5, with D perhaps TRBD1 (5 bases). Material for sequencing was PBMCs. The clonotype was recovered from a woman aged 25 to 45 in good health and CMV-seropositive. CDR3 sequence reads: CASSLRGSPQHF. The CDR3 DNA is TGTGCCAGCAGCTTGCGGGGGTCGCCCCAGCATTTT.